This T cell receptor (beta chain) was documented in a study of PD-1 blockade in mismatch repair-deficient tumors (dated 2017 in TCRdb). Study-level background: Between September 2013 and 2016, the trial enrolled 70 to 100 consecutive patients with approximately 11 mismatch repair-deficient cancer types, every one of whom had been previously treated and was progressing. Tumor-associated T cell clones in the peripheral blood of patients responding to PD-1 blockade were tracked using deep sequencing of TCR CDR3 regions. What the study reported, not specific to this receptor: Tumor-resident clones, often undetectable in blood before treatment, expanded rapidly after pembrolizumab and then contracted, generally before radiologic responses.

About this clone itself: This receptor's antigen is unknown. No base quality values were provided; no much bigger clone lies one nucleotide off.

Mismatch repair deficiency in every enrolled patient was established by polymerase chain reaction or immunohistochemistry. TCR sequencing was performed for a few patients who responded to pembrolizumab therapy. The phase II trial prospectively tested pembrolizumab PD-1 blockade in advanced mismatch repair-deficient cancers regardless of tissue of origin. Peripheral blood T cell samples were collected serially, before PD-1 blockade began and at several time points afterward. Blood sampling times were reported as weeks after the first pembrolizumab dose. The library was obtained by the immunoSEQ multiplex PCR assay. TCRdb mirrors the immuneACCESS table, restricted to in-frame sequences. Some clones are absent from its copies; in checked studies, under half trace to an unresolved V gene, and the reason for the others is unknown. This sample is represented by some 110,000 clones; 60% to 85% of them were singletons. The top ten clones comprise less than 5.5% of the sample.

Trimming leaves V shorter by 5 bases and J shorter by 4 bases, with the junction holding 15 bases beyond the gene matches. Via the germline V gene, CDR1 is SGHAT and CDR2 FQNNGV. The CDR3 measures 18 amino acids from cysteine to phenylalanine. Only the CDR3 portion is preserved as DNA: 54 bases, with reading frame beginning at the first base. This chain joins TRBV11-2 to TRBJ2-1; the central 9 bases match TRBD2. This receptor was taken from an adult with mismatch repair-deficient cancer. The source was peripheral blood, collected 60 weeks after starting pembrolizumab. DNA sequence: TGTGCCAGCAGCCGTAAAAGCGGCTCTAGCGGGAAGTACAATGAGCAGTTCTTC. This encodes CASSRKSGSSGKYNEQFF.